The next 31 T cell receptor beta chains were all read from a single sample in a study of cytomegalovirus exposure and HLA in healthy donors. The study ran its PCR with 60 Vbeta and 13 Jbeta primers. TCRdb's copy holds only in-frame clones and misses some; the assay was immunoSEQ multiplex PCR. The table records about 160,000 clones, around 74% of them present only once. The material sequenced was PBMCs. Receptors were obtained from a female donor in good health and CMV-seronegative.

The gene calls are TRBV7-2 and TRBJ1-2; tentative D call: TRBD1 (5 bases). The CDR3 has 15 residues. Trimming removed 3 bases at V and 8 bases at J, with 19 bases between. CDR1 and CDR2 from the germline V gene are SGHTA and FQGNSA. The DNA for the CDR3 is TGTGCCAGCAGCTTCGGCGCGAAAGGGGTAGAGGGCTACACCTTC. Its translation: CASSFGAKGVEGYTF. Variable domain in full (rest from reference TRBV7-2 and TRBJ1-2): GAGVSQSPSNKVTEKGKDVELRCDPISGHTALYWYRQSLGQGLEFLIYFQGNSAPDKSGLPSDRFSAERTGGSVSTLTIQRTQQEDSAVYLCASSFGAKGVEGYTFGSGTRLTVV.

J is TRBJ2-7 and V is TRBV6-1; D perhaps matches TRBD1 (6 bases). CDR1 is MNHNS and CDR2 is SASEGT in the germline V gene. The length of the CDR3 is 17 residues. With 1 base removed from V and 7 bases from J, the gap between germline ends came to 23 bases. In nucleotides, the CDR3 is TGTGCCAGCAGTGAAGGGATTGTGGCGGCGCCCAGGGGAGAGCAGTACTTC. Its protein is CASSEGIVAAPRGEQYF.

For the CDR3, the DNA is TGTGCCAGCAGCCCGGGACAGGGTCTATTCAACGGTCGTAATTCACCCCTCCACTTT. Protein product: CASSPGQGLFNGRNSPLHF. V and J are TRBV5-6 and TRBJ1-6; the match to TRBD1 covers 9 bases. The junction had 17 bases not matched to a gene; V was cut back by 4 bases and J by 6 bases. CDR1 and CDR2 from the germline V gene are SGHDT and YYEEEE. The CDR3 spans 19 residues.

The chain couples TRBV4-3 to TRBJ2-3, with a possible D match to TRBD2 (6 bases). The CDR3 is made up of 16 amino acids. The V and J ends lost 0 bases and 6 bases respectively, with 16 bases between them. CDR1 LGHNA and CDR2 YSLEER come from the germline V gene. In nucleotides, the CDR3 is TGCGCCAGCAGCCAAGATTCCGGGGAGGAGGTGGATACGCAGTATTTT. It is translated as CASSQDSGEEVDTQYF.

J is TRBJ1-1 and V is TRBV9; tentative D call: TRBD1 (5 bases). The CDR3 sequence is 14 residues long. The germline gives CDR1 SGDLS, CDR2 YYNGEE. Between the trimmed V and J ends, which lost 4 bases and 0 bases, there was a span of 10 bases. The CDR3: CASSSDTMNTEAFF. The CDR3 region has the DNA TGTGCCAGCAGCTCGGACACTATGAACACTGAAGCTTTCTTT.

The V gene is TRBV6-1, the J gene TRBJ2-7; D possibly corresponds to TRBD1 (5 bases). Trimming took 5 bases from V and 9 from J, leaving 14 bases between them. The CDR3 is made up of 12 amino acids. Per germline, CDR1 MNHNS and CDR2 SASEGT. The CDR3 region has the DNA TGTGCCAGCAGTCCAAGCAGGGTTGGGCAGTACTTC. Its translation is CASSPSRVGQYF.

The V gene is TRBV7-8, the J gene TRBJ1-2, with TRBD1 matching 7 bases. The germline CDR1 and CDR2 sequences are SGHVS and FQNEAQ. V trimming: 4 bases; J trimming: 8 bases; junction bases outside the gene matches: 10. This CDR3 comprises 14 residues. The CDR3 DNA follows: TGTGCCAGCAGCTCAGGGCTACAGGGGTGGGGCTACACCTTC. This encodes CASSSGLQGWGYTF.

The rearrangement joins TRBV6-5 to TRBJ2-3; D remains ambiguous. Germline CDR1 reads MNHEY; CDR2 reads SVGAGI. V lost 0 bases and J 5 bases, leaving 6 bases between the germline ends. The CDR3 length is 13 residues. The CDR3 bases are TGTGCCAGCAGTTACTCGGCGGAAGATACGCAGTATTTT. Its protein product is CASSYSAEDTQYF.

The chain has TRBV9 and TRBJ1-2, with D tentatively TRBD1 (5 bases). The CDR3 consists of 15 residues. Trimming took off 0 bases at V and 3 bases at J, with 12 bases between the two ends. Looked up from germline, CDR1 is SGDLS and CDR2 is YYNGEE. The CDR3 sequence is CASSVEAGMDYGYTF. For the CDR3, the DNA is TGTGCCAGCAGCGTAGAGGCAGGGATGGACTATGGCTACACCTTC.

This chain links TRBV11-2 with TRBJ2-7, with 7 bases fitting TRBD1. There are 16 residues in the CDR3. The V and J ends lost 0 bases and 3 bases, in that order; junction bases with no gene match: 8. Germline V CDR1 and CDR2: SGHAT, FQNNGV. The CDR3 coding sequence is TGTGCCAGCAGCTTAGATACAGGGGCGGTGGGCTACGAGCAGTACTTC. This encodes CASSLDTGAVGYEQYF.

The rearrangement joins TRBV11-3 to TRBJ2-1, with TRBD2 matching 16 bases. The CDR3 extends over 16 amino acids. The trim removed 4 bases at V and 5 bases at J, leaving 2 bases unmatched. The V gene's germline CDR1 is SGHNT and CDR2 YENEEA. This CDR3 is CASSSGTSGGDNEQFF. The CDR3, as DNA: TGTGCCAGCAGCTCCGGGACTAGCGGGGGGGACAATGAGCAGTTCTTC.

The chain is built from TRBV9 and TRBJ2-7, with D perhaps matching TRBD1 (5 bases). The CDR3 is made up of 8 amino acids. Trimming shortened V by 10 bases and J by 7 bases, and 6 bases separated the two germline ends. CDR1 and CDR2 from the germline V gene are SGDLS and YYNGEE. The CDR3 DNA reads as TGTGCCCCAGGGGAGCAGTACTTC. Translation gives CAPGEQYF.

CDR3 sequence: CASSGGPGNEQFF. The CDR3 DNA sequence: TGTGCCAGTTCCGGCGGCCCGGGCAATGAGCAGTTCTTC. The chain employs TRBV19 and TRBJ2-1; no firm D call. This CDR3 comprises 13 residues. Trimming pared 8 bases from V and 6 bases from J, leaving 14 bases between. Germline CDR1 reads LNHDA; CDR2 reads SQIVND (reference sequence).

This chain connects TRBV5-1 to TRBJ2-7; 10 bases map to TRBD2. The germline V gene has CDR1 SGHRS and CDR2 YFSETQ. The V gene end was trimmed by 4 bases and the J gene end by 7 bases; junction bases not matched to a gene: 17. The length of the CDR3 is 17 residues. CDR3 protein: CASSPEMVAGGSGEQYF. The CDR3 nucleotides read TGCGCCAGCAGCCCGGAAATGGTAGCGGGAGGATCGGGTGAGCAGTACTTC.

This clone appeared a single time. V is TRBV5-1 and J is TRBJ1-1, with 7 positions matching TRBD1. Germline assignment: CDR1 SGHRS and CDR2 YFSETQ. The junction had 1 base not matched to a gene; V was cut back by 3 bases and J by 2 bases. This CDR3 spans 13 amino acids. The CDR3 loop is CASSWDSNTEAFF. The CDR3 region has the DNA TGCGCCAGCAGCTGGGACAGCAACACTGAAGCTTTCTTT.

The chain combines TRBV6-1 with TRBJ2-2; the match to TRBD2 covers 10 bases. Germline CDR1 reads MNHNS; CDR2 reads SASEGT. The CDR3 has 17 amino acids. V trimming: 1 base; J trimming: 4 bases; junction bases outside the gene matches: 6. The CDR3 region is CASSEGTSGGGTGELFF. For the CDR3, the DNA is TGTGCCAGCAGTGAAGGGACTAGCGGAGGGGGCACCGGGGAGCTGTTTTTT.

Only one count was recorded for this clone. The chain has TRBV4-2 and TRBJ1-6; TRBD1 aligns across 11 bases. CDR1 and CDR2 (germline): LGHNA, YNFKEQ. The trim removed 4 bases at V and 9 bases at J, leaving 11 bases unmatched. The CDR3 consists of 17 residues. In nucleotides, the CDR3 is TGTGCCAGCAGCCCGGGGGCCGGACAGGGGGCAAGTTCACCCCTCCACTTT. This codes for CASSPGAGQGASSPLHF.

This chain joins TRBV7-8 and TRBJ1-6; D gene ambiguous. V was clipped by 1 base and J by 7 bases, with 11 bases between them. Per germline, CDR1 SGHVS and CDR2 FQNEAQ. This CDR3 comprises 15 residues. CDR3 nucleotides: TGTGCCAGCAGCTTAGGGACTCTATACAATTCACCCCTCCACTTT. Amino acid sequence: CASSLGTLYNSPLHF.

This clone has only a few counts. The same CDR3 also results from other DNA sequences found in this sample. CDR3 DNA: TGCGCCAGCAGTGAAGCTGGCGGTTCCTACGAGCAGTACTTC. The encoded protein is CASSEAGGSYEQYF. V is TRBV10-2 and J is TRBJ2-7; the D is unclear. The CDR3 is 14 amino acids. The ends were cut back, 3 bases at V and 1 base at J, with 10 bases in the middle. The germline CDR1 and CDR2 sequences are WSHSY and SAAADI.

This clone was seen only a few times. The genes are TRBV9 and TRBJ1-5; a weak D match, TRBD1 (6 bases). The germline CDR1 and CDR2 sequences are SGDLS and YYNGEE. Between the trimmed V and J ends, which lost 4 bases and 5 bases, there was a span of 13 bases. The CDR3 runs to 14 residues. In DNA, the CDR3 is TGTGCCAGCAGCATGGGGGGGGCACATCAGCCCCAGCATTTT. Translated: CASSMGGAHQPQHF. Full variable domain (missing parts from reference TRBV9 and TRBJ1-5): DSGVTQTPKHLITATGQRVTLRCSPRSGDLSVYWYQQSLDQGLQFLIQYYNGEERAKGNILERFSAQQFPDLHSELNLSSLELGDSALYFCASSMGGAHQPQHFGDGTRLSIL.

This clone has a single count. J is TRBJ2-7 and V is TRBV9; D is perhaps TRBD2 (7 bases). V dropped 5 bases and J dropped 5 bases, with 20 bases sitting between them. In germline, CDR1 is SGDLS, CDR2 YYNGEE. The CDR3 is 15 amino acids. DNA of the CDR3: TGTGCCAGCAGTCCCATGGGAGGGGGTGAACACGAGCAGTACTTC. Encoded protein: CASSPMGGGEHEQYF.

This rearrangement joins TRBV4-2 to TRBJ2-2; perhaps TRBD2 as D (5 bases). The germline gives CDR1 LGHNA, CDR2 YNFKEQ. Deletions cut 0 bases from V and 7 bases from J, with 9 bases between. The CDR3 runs to 14 residues. The CDR3 sequence is CASSQDRGIGELFF. The CDR3 DNA follows: TGTGCCAGCAGCCAAGATAGAGGGATCGGGGAGCTGTTTTTT.

The chain links TRBV29-1 to TRBJ1-2, with D possibly TRBD1 on 6 matching bases. Per the germline V gene, CDR1 is SQVTM and CDR2 is ANQGSEA. The CDR3 is 13 amino acids. V shed 0 bases and J shed 4 bases, with 9 bases lying between them. In DNA, the CDR3 is TGCAGCGTTGAAGAGGGGGCGGCCTATGGCTACACCTTC. Its protein product is CSVEEGAAYGYTF.

Written as DNA, the CDR3 is TGTGCCAGCAGCGTGAGTAGTAGCTATGAGCAGTTCTTC. Translated: CASSVSSSYEQFF. The chain joins TRBV9 to TRBJ2-1, with D uncertain. V lost 2 bases, J lost 8 bases, and 11 bases lay in between. The CDR3 extends over 13 amino acids. CDR1 and CDR2 from the germline V gene are SGDLS and YYNGEE.

The gene calls are TRBV9 and TRBJ2-1; tentative D call: TRBD2 (5 bases). Germline CDR1 reads SGDLS; CDR2 reads YYNGEE. The CDR3 covers 14 residues. The ends were cut back, 7 bases at V and 2 bases at J, with 13 bases in the middle. CDR3 nucleotide sequence: TGTGCCAGCGGGAGTGGTGGGCCCTACAATGAGCAGTTCTTC. The encoded protein is CASGSGGPYNEQFF.

This chain uses TRBV19 with TRBJ1-5; D is uncertain. The CDR3 consists of 13 residues. CDR1 is LNHDA, CDR2 SQIVND, per germline (reference sequence). V lost 10 bases to trimming and J lost 3 bases, with 13 bases between them. The CDR3 DNA follows: TGTGCCACCTCTAGGTCGCCCAATCAGCCCCAGCATTTT. Translating gives CATSRSPNQPQHF.

This chain joins TRBV18 and TRBJ1-6; 8 bases fit TRBD1. The ends lost 5 bases at V and 0 bases at J; junction bases unmatched: 12. This CDR3 has 19 residues. Germline lookup yields CDR1 KGHSH and CDR2 LQKENI. CDR3 region: CASSTLKQGDGSYNSPLHF. CDR3 DNA sequence: TGTGCCAGCTCAACGCTCAAACAGGGGGATGGCTCCTATAATTCACCCCTCCACTTT.

This clone was observed a single time. This chain uses TRBV2 with TRBJ2-7, with no clear D. Germline V lookup: CDR1 SNHLY, CDR2 FYNNEI. The V gene lost 7 bases and the J gene lost 2 bases, with 12 bases spanning the gap. The CDR3 runs 13 residues. CDR3 sequence (DNA): TGTGCCAGCAAGCAGAGGCCGGCCTACGAGCAGTACTTC. As protein: CASKQRPAYEQYF.

The rearrangement links TRBV6-4 to TRBJ2-1; 7 bases agree with TRBD2. J was trimmed by 9 bases and V by 2 bases; bases with no gene match: 7. Germline V gene sequence: CDR1 MRHNA, CDR2 SNTAGT. The length of the CDR3 is 14 residues. In DNA form, the CDR3 reads TGTGCCAGCAGTGACACGGCGGGAGTTCTTGAGCAGTTCTTC. Amino acid sequence: CASSDTAGVLEQFF.

The V gene is TRBV23-1, the J gene TRBJ2-5; a weak D match, TRBD1 (5 bases). TRBV23-1 is an open reading frame, and its role is uncertain. The CDR3 is 13 residues long. Trimming removed 4 bases at V and 5 bases at J, with 11 bases between. CDR3 sequence reads: CASSRRAGETQYF. CDR3 nucleotides: TGCGCCAGCAGTCGCAGGGCTGGCGAGACCCAGTACTTC.

V usage is TRBV11-2 and J usage is TRBJ2-2; TRBD2 might be the D (5 bases). This CDR3 has 16 amino acids. The germline V and J ends were trimmed by 0 bases and 5 bases, with 13 bases remaining between them. Germline assignment: CDR1 SGHAT and CDR2 FQNNGV. This chain's CDR3 is CASSLDRDLGTGELFF. The CDR3 DNA is TGTGCCAGCAGCTTAGATCGGGATTTGGGGACCGGGGAGCTGTTTTTT. Variable domain in full (rest from reference TRBV11-2 and TRBJ2-2): EAGVAQSPRYKIIEKRQSVAFWCNPISGHATLYWYQQILGQGPKLLIQFQNNGVVDDSQLPKDRFSAERLKGVDSTLKIQPAKLEDSAVYLCASSLDRDLGTGELFFGEGSRLTVL.